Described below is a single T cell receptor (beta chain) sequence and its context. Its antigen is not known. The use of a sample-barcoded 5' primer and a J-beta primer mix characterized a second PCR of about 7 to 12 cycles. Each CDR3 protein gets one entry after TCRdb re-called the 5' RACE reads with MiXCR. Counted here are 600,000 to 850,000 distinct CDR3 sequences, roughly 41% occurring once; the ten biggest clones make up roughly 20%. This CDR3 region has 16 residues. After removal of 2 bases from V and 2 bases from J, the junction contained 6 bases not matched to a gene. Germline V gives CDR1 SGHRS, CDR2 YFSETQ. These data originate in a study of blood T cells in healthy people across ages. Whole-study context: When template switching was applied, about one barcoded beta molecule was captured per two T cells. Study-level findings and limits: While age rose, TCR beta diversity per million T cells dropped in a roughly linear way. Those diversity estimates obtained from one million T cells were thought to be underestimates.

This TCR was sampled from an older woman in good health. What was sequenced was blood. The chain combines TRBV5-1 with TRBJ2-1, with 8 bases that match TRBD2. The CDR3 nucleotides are TGCGCCAGCAGCTTTCTAACTAGCGGCCCCTACAATGAGCAGTTCTTC. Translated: CASSFLTSGPYNEQFF.